These 30 T cell receptor beta chains originate from one sample sequenced in a study of blood T cells in healthy people across ages. Through a sample-barcoded 5' primer and a J-beta primer mix, a second PCR was run for roughly 7 to 11 cycles. In TCRdb, the 5' RACE reads were re-called with MiXCR into one record per CDR3 protein. This sample yields 1.5 million to 1.9 million distinct CDR3 sequences, of which around 40% are seen a single time; approximately 4.1% belongs to the top ten. Sequenced sample: blood. The receptors here all came from a young woman in good health.

V usage is TRBV5-1 and J usage is TRBJ2-5; D is possibly TRBD2 (5 bases). The CDR3 contains 15 residues. The V and J ends lost 0 bases and 11 bases respectively, with 20 bases between them. From germline, CDR1 is SGHRS and CDR2 YFSETQ. This CDR3 is CASSLAAGSPIEQYF. The CDR3, as DNA: TGCGCCAGCAGCTTGGCGGCGGGTTCTCCCATTGAGCAGTACTTC.

The chain employs TRBV27 and TRBJ1-4; D call uncertain. Germline V gene sequence: CDR1 MNHEY, CDR2 SMNVEV (reference sequence). The CDR3 runs to 13 residues. Trimming took 3 bases from V and 5 from J, leaving 7 bases between them. The CDR3 DNA reads TGTGCCAGCAGTTTCGCGTGGAATGAAAAACTGTTTTTT. As protein: CASSFAWNEKLFF.

Comment on this clonotype: A much larger clone is a single base away; this may be a read error. This chain joins TRBV29-1 and TRBJ2-3; D possibly corresponds to TRBD1 (5 bases). Between the trimmed V and J ends, which lost 8 bases and 2 bases, there was a span of 17 bases. Germline CDR1 reads SQVTM; CDR2 reads ANQGSEA. The length of the CDR3 is 14 residues. CDR3 DNA: TGCAGCACCATGGGCAGGGCAAACACAGATACGCAGTATTTT. Its protein is CSTMGRANTDTQYF.

As regards this clonotype: Sequence at one end of the junction differs from germline and may be a read error. The chain employs TRBV27 and TRBJ1-6; D might be TRBD1 (5 bases). From germline, CDR1 is MNHEY and CDR2 SMNVEV (reference sequence). CDR3 size: 13 residues. The CDR3 nucleotides are TGTGCCAGCAGTTTGGTCAGGGATTCACCCCCCCACTTT. Protein product: CASSLVRDSPPHF.

With regard to this clonotype: The junction differs from germline at one of its ends, possibly a read error. CDR3 DNA sequence: TGCAGTGCTAGAGATCACGCAGGGATCGAAAGACTGTTTTTT. Protein product: CSARDHAGIERLFF. The rearrangement uses TRBV20-1 and TRBJ1-4, with a weak D call TRBD1 (5 bases). This CDR3 has 14 amino acids. Germline V gene data show CDR1 as DFQATT and CDR2 as SNEGSKA (reference sequence).

There are a few counts of this clonotype. V and J are TRBV5-5 and TRBJ2-1; a possible D gene is TRBD2 (5 bases). V gave up 4 bases and J gave up 4 bases, with 12 bases separating them. Germline V gene sequence: CDR1 SGHKS, CDR2 YYEKEE (reference sequence). CDR3 length: 14 amino acids. The CDR3: CASSGFRGYNEQFF. CDR3 bases: TGTGCCAGCAGCGGCTTTCGGGGATACAATGAGCAGTTCTTC.

This chain uses TRBV5-8 with TRBJ2-7, with D perhaps matching TRBD1 or TRBD2 (6 bases each). The V gene's germline CDR1 is SGHTS and CDR2 YDEGEE. The CDR3 runs to 15 residues. V lost 0 bases, J lost 7 bases, and 17 bases lay in between. The chain's CDR3 is CASSLVSTEGGEQYF. CDR3 bases: TGTGCCAGCAGCTTGGTATCGACCGAAGGGGGGGAGCAGTACTTC. Complete variable domain (other parts from reference TRBV5-8 and TRBJ2-7): EAGVTQSPTHLIKTRGQQATLRCSPISGHTSVYWYQQALGLGLQFLLWYDEGEERNRGNFPPRFSGRQFPNYSSELNVNALELEDSALYLCASSLVSTEGGEQYFGPGTRLTVT.

This chain uses TRBV7-9 with TRBJ2-1; D may correspond to TRBD1 or TRBD2 (5 bases each). The CDR3 consists of 14 residues. The germline V gene encodes CDR1 SEHNR and CDR2 FQNEAQ (reference sequence). The ends were cut back, 1 base at V and 5 bases at J, with 9 bases in the middle. This CDR3 reads CASSLVGTHNEQFF. Written as DNA, the CDR3 is TGTGCCAGCAGCTTAGTGGGGACCCACAATGAGCAGTTCTTC.

V is TRBV10-3 and J is TRBJ1-1; a possible D gene is TRBD1 (5 bases). The germline CDR1 and CDR2 sequences are ENHRY and SYGVKD. The germline V and J ends were trimmed by 6 bases and 7 bases, with 24 bases remaining between them. The CDR3 consists of 16 residues. The CDR3 DNA reads TGTGCCATCAGCTCCCTCCCGAGGGCGCGGGGGGTTGAAGCTTTCTTT. It yields the protein CAISSLPRARGVEAFF.

The chain recombines TRBV7-6 with TRBJ2-5; perhaps TRBD2 as D (6 bases). The J call is in doubt because the DNA end fits TRBJ2-7 better. CDR3 length: 13 residues. The germline CDR1 and CDR2 sequences are SGHVS and FNYEAQ. The chain's CDR3 is CASSLRRDHEQYF. The CDR3 DNA follows: TGTGCCAGCAGCTTAAGGCGGGACCACGAGCAGTACTTC.

V is TRBV12-3 or TRBV12-4 and J is TRBJ2-1, with 16 bases fitting TRBD2. This CDR3 region has 18 residues. Germline trimming cut 5 bases from V and 4 bases from J; bases unmatched to any gene: 8. The CDR3 sequence is CASSRTPGLAGGYNEQFF. In DNA form, the CDR3 reads TGTGCCAGCAGTAGAACACCGGGACTAGCGGGGGGGTACAATGAGCAGTTCTTC.

This clonotype has a handful of counts. V gene TRBV7-2 combines with J gene TRBJ1-4; unclear D gene. V was cut by 5 bases and J by 3 bases, with 19 bases left in between. This CDR3 is built from 17 residues. Germline CDR1 and CDR2: SGHTA and FQGNSA. The CDR3 spells CASSDPSRAGANEKLFF. The CDR3 DNA is TGTGCCAGCAGCGACCCGAGTCGGGCAGGTGCTAATGAAAAACTGTTTTTT.

The CDR3 DNA reads as TGTGCCAGCAGCCAACTAGCGGATATCACAGATACGCAGTATTTT. Translated: CASSQLADITDTQYF. V usage is TRBV3-1 and J usage is TRBJ2-3, with 7 bases that match TRBD2. The CDR3 runs 15 residues. The J segment lost 2 bases and the V segment lost 2 bases, leaving 4 bases of the junction unmatched. CDR1 LGHDT and CDR2 YNNKEL come from the germline V gene (reference sequence).

V is TRBV5-1 and J is TRBJ2-6; D uncertain. V lost 1 base, J lost 2 bases, and 13 bases lay in between. This CDR3 is 17 amino acids long. The germline V gene encodes CDR1 SGHRS and CDR2 YFSETQ. The CDR3 DNA follows: TGCGCCAGCAGCTTGAGTCCCAGCCCCACTGGGGCCAACGTCCTGACTTTC. Protein: CASSLSPSPTGANVLTF.

V and J are TRBV12-3 or TRBV12-4 and TRBJ1-1; D possibly corresponds to TRBD1 (6 bases). This CDR3 comprises 13 residues. V was cut by 7 bases and J by 6 bases, with 15 bases left in between. The CDR3 DNA reads TGTGCCAGCAACGGGAGGGAGGGGGCTGAAGCTTTCTTT. It translates to CASNGREGAEAFF.

A word on this clonotype: Compared with germline, one end of the junction differs, possibly owing to a read error. The V call is TRBV12-3 or TRBV12-4, the J call TRBJ1-1; D call uncertain. The CDR3 has 13 residues. CDR3 nucleotides: TGTGCCAGCAGGGTCCTTGGGAACGCTGAAGCTTTCTTT. Encoded protein: CASRVLGNAEAFF.

This rearrangement joins TRBV27 to TRBJ1-4; D not resolved. The CDR3 has 14 residues. Germline CDR1 reads MNHEY; CDR2 reads SMNVEV (reference sequence). V gave up 7 bases and J gave up 0 bases, with 9 bases separating them. The CDR3 DNA sequence: TGTGCCAGCAAGGGTTATGCAACTAATGAAAAACTGTTTTTT. This sequence encodes CASKGYATNEKLFF.

The V and J genes are TRBV6-5 and TRBJ2-7; 7 bases match TRBD1. V lost 5 bases to trimming and J lost 2 bases; unmatched junction nucleotides: 9. CDR3 length equals 15 residues. Germline CDR1 is MNHEY and CDR2 is SVGAGI. This chain's CDR3 is CASSPTGTETYEQYF. DNA of the CDR3: TGTGCCAGCAGTCCCACCGGGACAGAAACCTACGAGCAGTACTTC.

The rearrangement uses TRBV29-1 and TRBJ1-2; no definite D call. CDR1 and CDR2 (germline): SQVTM, ANQGSEA. CDR3 size: 13 residues. Trimming removed 2 bases at V and 6 bases at J, with 13 bases between. CDR3 sequence: CSVEPPLTNGYTF. The DNA for the CDR3 is TGCAGCGTTGAACCGCCGCTCACTAATGGCTACACCTTC.

The chain's CDR3 is CASVAQAQETQYF. As DNA, the CDR3 is TGTGCCAGCGTTGCACAGGCTCAAGAGACCCAGTACTTC. The chain recombines TRBV28 with TRBJ2-5; possible D gene TRBD1, 5 bases. Trimming cost V 8 bases and J 2 bases, with 12 bases left between them. Looked up from germline, CDR1 is MDHEN and CDR2 is SYDVKM. This CDR3 is built from 13 residues.

Ten or more counts support this clonotype. CDR3 nucleotide sequence: TGTGCCAGCAGTTTAGGGAGGGGGGGCTATGGCTACACCTTC. Protein sequence: CASSLGRGGYGYTF. The chain recombines TRBV12-3 or TRBV12-4 with TRBJ1-2, with D possibly TRBD1 on 6 matching bases. Trimming removed 1 base from V and 4 bases from J, with 10 bases in between. There are 14 residues in the CDR3.

This chain uses TRBV4-1 with TRBJ2-7; 11 bases are shared with TRBD2. Germline V gene lookup returns CDR1 MGHRA and CDR2 YSYEKL. The CDR3 extends over 17 amino acids. J was trimmed by 2 bases and V by 3 bases; bases with no gene match: 9. CDR3 sequence: CASSQILLTSGAYEQYF. In DNA form, the CDR3 reads TGCGCCAGCAGCCAGATTTTATTGACTAGCGGGGCCTACGAGCAGTACTTC.

V is TRBV11-2 and J is TRBJ2-5, with D unresolved. With 0 bases removed from V and 11 bases from J, the gap between germline ends came to 13 bases. The CDR3 has 13 residues. Germline assignment: CDR1 SGHAT and CDR2 FQNNGV. DNA of the CDR3: TGTGCCAGCAGCTTAGATCACACCTATGAGCAGTACTTC. Encoded protein: CASSLDHTYEQYF. The full variable domain, in which reference TRBV11-2 and TRBJ2-5 provide the parts outside the CDR3, is EAGVAQSPRYKIIEKRQSVAFWCNPISGHATLYWYQQILGQGPKLLIQFQNNGVVDDSQLPKDRFSAERLKGVDSTLKIQPAKLEDSAVYLCASSLDHTYEQYFGPGTRLLVL.

V is TRBV20-1 and J is TRBJ2-5, with D possibly TRBD1 on 6 matching bases. TRBJ2-7 matches the DNA end more closely, so the J call is doubtful. Germline loops: CDR1 DFQATT, CDR2 SNEGSKA (reference sequence). CDR3 length: 14 residues. CDR3 DNA: TGCAGTGCTTCCGGGACATCGGGCCGATACGAGCAGTACTTC. Its translation: CSASGTSGRYEQYF.

This clonotype was seen a handful of times. The CDR3: CASSLTGAGTTEAFF. DNA of the CDR3: TGTGCCAGCAGCTTAACAGGCGCGGGTACCACTGAAGCTTTCTTT. The rearrangement uses TRBV11-1 and TRBJ1-1; D is possibly TRBD1 (5 bases). The V end was cut by 2 bases, the J end by 4 bases, with 14 bases between. The CDR3 spans 15 residues. Germline CDR1 reads SGHAT; CDR2 reads FQDESV (reference sequence).

This clonotype showed up just a few times. The CDR3: CATMRDRQETQYF. CDR3 nucleotides: TGTGCCACCATGAGGGACAGACAAGAGACCCAGTACTTC. The V call is TRBV6-5, the J call TRBJ2-5, with 7 bases matching TRBD1. The CDR3 runs to 13 residues. Germline-derived CDR1 and CDR2 are MNHEY and SVGAGI. The ends lost 10 bases at V and 2 bases at J; junction bases unmatched: 7.

The chain links TRBV12-3 or TRBV12-4 to TRBJ1-6; D uncertain. V was shortened by 5 bases and J by 8 bases, with 7 bases between the two germline ends. This CDR3 has 12 amino acids. CDR3 region: CASSLMHSPLHF. The CDR3 DNA follows: TGTGCCAGCAGTCTAATGCATTCACCCCTCCACTTT.

About this clonotype: This may be a read error: a much more frequent sequence differs by one nucleotide. The rearrangement links TRBV12-3 or TRBV12-4 to TRBJ2-5, with D possibly matching TRBD1 (6 bases). This CDR3 has 12 amino acids. V was shortened by 6 bases and J by 11 bases, with 16 bases between the two germline ends. This CDR3 reads CASRQGFTEQYF. The DNA of the CDR3 is TGTGCCAGCAGACAGGGTTTCACTGAGCAGTACTTC.

In its sample, this clonotype was seen a few times. The chain is built from TRBV4-3 and TRBJ1-5; D unresolved. The ends were cut back, 0 bases at V and 4 bases at J, with 10 bases in the middle. The CDR3 runs 15 residues. The germline CDR1 and CDR2 sequences are LGHNA and YSLEER. The chain's CDR3 is CASSQEARRNQPQHF. The CDR3 bases are TGCGCCAGCAGCCAAGAGGCCAGGCGGAATCAGCCCCAGCATTTT.

This clonotype was seen only a few times. The chain joins TRBV6-5 to TRBJ1-1, with TRBD1 identical over 9 bases. Trimming at V came to 1 base and at J to 3 bases, leaving 0 bases not matched to a gene. Germline assignment: CDR1 MNHEY and CDR2 SVGAGI. The CDR3 is 14 residues long. CDR3: CASSYYRGHTEAFF. CDR3 in DNA: TGTGCCAGCAGTTACTACAGGGGGCACACTGAAGCTTTCTTT.